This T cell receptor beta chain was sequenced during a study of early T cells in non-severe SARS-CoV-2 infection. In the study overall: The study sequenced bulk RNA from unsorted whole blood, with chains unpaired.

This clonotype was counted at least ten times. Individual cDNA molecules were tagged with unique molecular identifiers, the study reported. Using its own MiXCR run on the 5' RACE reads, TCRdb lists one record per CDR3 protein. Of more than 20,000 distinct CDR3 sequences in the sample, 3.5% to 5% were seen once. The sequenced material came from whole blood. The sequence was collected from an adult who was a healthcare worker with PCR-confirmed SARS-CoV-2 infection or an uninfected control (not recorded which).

The CDR3 is CASSVAAGGGSPLHF. The CDR3 region has the DNA TGTGCCAGCAGCGTAGCGGCGGGCGGAGGCTCACCCCTCCACTTT. The chain uses TRBV9 and TRBJ1-6; unclear D gene. CDR1 and CDR2 (germline): SGDLS, YYNGEE. The CDR3 runs to 15 residues. V lost 0 bases and J 10 bases, leaving 14 bases between the germline ends. The entire variable domain, with the rest obtained from reference TRBV9 and TRBJ1-6, is as follows: DSGVTQTPKHLITATGQRVTLRCSPRSGDLSVYWYQQSLDQGLQFLIQYYNGEERAKGNILERFSAQQFPDLHSELNLSSLELGDSALYFCASSVAAGGGSPLHFGNGTRLTVT.